This is a list of T cell receptor beta chains from one sample in a study of shared clonotypes between healthy human individuals. The protocol was immunoSEQ multiplex PCR, while the TCRdb copy is restricted to in-frame clones and leaves out a portion. The table shows 2,500,000 or so clones, with 92% occurring only once. The sequenced material came from naive CD4+ T cells from PBMCs. These receptors were obtained from a man between 18 and 29 years old in good health. Some clones in this sample may be carry-over from other donors' samples. Both conserved end residues are part of each CDR3. A D gene is named only where the DNA matches it firmly. A row's size may be missing; if present it is once, few, many or a size class.

j_call v_call clone_size cdr3_length d_call cdr3_aa cdr3_nt
TRBJ2-5 TRBV28 NA 12 NA CASSLTSETQYF TGTGCCAGCAGTTTGACGTCGGAGACCCAGTACTTC
TRBJ2-7 TRBV5-1 NA 16 TRBD2 CASSLELAGGPYEQYF TGCGCCAGCAGCTTGGAACTAGCGGGAGGGCCCTACGAGCAGTACTTC
TRBJ2-1 TRBV27 NA 16 NA CASSSKVWDSVNEQFF TGTGCCAGCAGTTCAAAGGTCTGGGATTCGGTCAATGAGCAGTTCTTC
TRBJ2-2 TRBV5-1 NA 18 NA CASSLVPPQGGNTGELFF TGCGCCAGCAGCTTGGTTCCCCCCCAGGGGGGGAACACCGGGGAGCTGTTTTTT
TRBJ2-7 TRBV28 NA 16 NA CASSLFGKRGTYEQYF TGTGCCAGCAGTCTTTTTGGGAAAAGGGGTACCTACGAGCAGTACTTC
TRBJ2-3 TRBV6-1 NA 15 TRBD2 CASSPLAAFTDTQYF TGTGCCAGCAGCCCACTAGCGGCCTTCACAGATACGCAGTATTTT
TRBJ1-2 TRBV2 few 14 NA CASSEQQASYGYTF TGTGCCAGCAGTGAACAACAGGCATCTTATGGCTACACCTTC
TRBJ2-5 TRBV5-1 once 16 TRBD1 CASSSNPGQGQETQYF TGCGCCAGCAGCTCAAATCCGGGACAGGGGCAAGAGACCCAGTACTTC
TRBJ1-5 TRBV11-2 few 14 TRBD1 CASSVGTGNQPQHF TGTGCCAGCAGCGTAGGGACAGGCAATCAGCCCCAGCATTTT
TRBJ2-7 TRBV11-3 NA 14 TRBD2 CASSLDPAGGEQYF TGTGCCAGCAGCTTAGATCCGGCGGGGGGTGAGCAGTACTTC
TRBJ2-1 TRBV4-1 NA 15 NA CASSQESWRHNEQFF TGCGCCAGCAGCCAAGAATCATGGCGACACAATGAGCAGTTCTTC
TRBJ1-1 TRBV7-2 NA 14 NA CASSFGQLSTEAFF TGTGCCAGCAGCTTCGGACAGTTATCCACTGAAGCTTTCTTT
TRBJ2-7 TRBV5-5 NA 14 NA CASGMWSATYEQYF TGTGCCAGCGGCATGTGGAGCGCGACCTACGAGCAGTACTTC
TRBJ2-1 TRBV19 NA 15 TRBD1 CASSIRQGARNEQFF TGTGCCAGTAGTATAAGGCAGGGGGCGCGGAATGAGCAGTTCTTC
TRBJ2-1 TRBV10-2 NA 15 TRBD2 CASSGSAGPYNEQFF TGCGCCAGCAGTGGGTCAGCGGGACCCTACAATGAGCAGTTCTTC
TRBJ1-5 TRBV9 NA 15 NA CASSVGRGPGQPQHF TGTGCCAGCAGCGTAGGGAGGGGACCGGGTCAGCCCCAGCATTTT
TRBJ2-3 TRBV29-1 NA 15 NA CSVGGTTEDTDTQYF TGCAGCGTTGGTGGGACCACCGAGGACACAGATACGCAGTATTTT
TRBJ2-5 TRBV4-1 NA 15 NA CASSQGVAGQMTQYF TGCGCCAGCAGCCAAGGGGTGGCGGGACAGATGACCCAGTACTTC
TRBJ2-7 TRBV7-9 NA 17 TRBD2 CAIDRQVGLAATYEQYF TGTGCCATCGACCGCCAGGTGGGACTAGCGGCTACCTACGAGCAGTACTTC
TRBJ1-5 TRBV15 few 14 NA CATSRGRVGQLQHF TGTGCCACCAGCAGAGGAAGGGTTGGGCAGCTCCAGCATTTT
TRBJ2-1 TRBV5-1 NA 15 NA CASSLASISYNEQFF TGCGCCAGCAGCTTGGCCAGTATCTCCTACAATGAGCAGTTCTTC
TRBJ1-5 TRBV30 NA 13 NA CAWGDQGNQPQHF TGTGCCTGGGGGGATCAGGGGAATCAGCCCCAGCATTTT
TRBJ1-2 TRBV6-6 NA 13 NA CASRAGANYGYTF TGTGCCAGCAGGGCCGGGGCTAACTATGGCTACACCTTC
TRBJ1-3 TRBV25-1 NA 16 NA CASSIGRTRSGNTIYF TGTGCCAGCAGTATCGGAAGGACTCGCTCTGGAAACACCATATATTTT
TRBJ1-1 TRBV2 NA 12 NA CASRLWNTEAFF TGTGCCAGCCGACTATGGAACACTGAAGCTTTCTTT
TRBJ2-7 TRBV30 NA 13 NA CAWSLTDRGEQYF TGTGCCTGGAGTCTAACCGATCGGGGCGAGCAGTACTTC
TRBJ2-5 TRBV5-1 NA 14 NA CASSTLGGGETQYF TGCGCCAGCAGCACGCTAGGGGGGGGCGAGACCCAGTACTTC
TRBJ2-5 TRBV5-1 NA 16 TRBD1 CASSRGPTGGRETQYF TGCGCCAGCAGCCGGGGGCCGACAGGGGGCAGGGAGACCCAGTACTTC
TRBJ1-1 TRBV18 NA 14 NA CASSPPYGGTEAFF TGTGCCAGCTCACCACCGTACGGCGGGACTGAAGCTTTCTTT
TRBJ2-5 TRBV7-7 NA 14 TRBD2 CASSLDWTSETQYF TGTGCCAGCAGCTTAGATTGGACTAGCGAGACCCAGTACTTC
TRBJ2-3 TRBV9 NA 13 NA CASSVGYTDTQYF TGTGCCAGCAGCGTCGGCTACACAGATACGCAGTATTTT
TRBJ2-1 TRBV19 NA 12 TRBD2 CAVTSGSNEQFF TGTGCCGTGACTAGCGGGAGCAATGAGCAGTTCTTC
TRBJ2-3 TRBV6-1 NA 16 TRBD2 CASSEVEAGGPDTQYF TGTGCCAGCAGTGAAGTCGAAGCGGGAGGACCAGATACGCAGTATTTT
TRBJ2-2 TRBV4-1 NA 15 TRBD1 CASSYLGQGPGELFF TGCGCCAGCAGCTACTTAGGACAGGGGCCCGGGGAGCTGTTTTTT
TRBJ2-3 TRBV9 NA 14 NA CASSVAPRPDTQYF TGTGCCAGCAGCGTAGCTCCCAGGCCAGATACGCAGTATTTT
TRBJ2-2 TRBV18 NA 15 NA CASSQRTGNTGELFF TGTGCCAGCTCACAACGCACAGGGAACACCGGGGAGCTGTTTTTT
TRBJ2-7 TRBV7-2 NA 13 NA CASSLAYSYEQYF TGTGCCAGCAGCTTAGCGTACTCCTACGAGCAGTACTTC
TRBJ1-1 TRBV6-1 NA 15 TRBD1 CASSDRGLGSTEAFF TGTGCCAGCAGTGACAGGGGGCTGGGGAGCACTGAAGCTTTCTTT
TRBJ1-2 TRBV2 once 14 NA CASSEKGANYGYTF TGTGCCAGCAGTGAAAAGGGGGCTAACTATGGCTACACCTTC
TRBJ1-4 TRBV5-1 NA 15 TRBD1 CASSRDRGVGEKLFF TGCGCCAGCAGCCGGGACAGGGGTGTAGGTGAAAAACTGTTTTTT
TRBJ2-1 TRBV5-1 NA 14 TRBD2 CASSPGLARNEQFF TGCGCCAGCAGCCCCGGACTAGCTCGGAATGAGCAGTTCTTC
TRBJ2-2 TRBV19 NA 14 TRBD1 CAGRDRGGIGELFF TGTGCCGGCCGGGACAGGGGTGGCATCGGGGAGCTGTTTTTT
TRBJ2-3 TRBV25-1 NA 14 NA CASTEGPRKDTQYF TGTGCCAGCACCGAGGGGCCCCGAAAAGATACGCAGTATTTT
TRBJ2-3 TRBV7-2 once 15 NA CASSNIGTSTDTQYF TGTGCCAGCAGCAATATTGGCACTAGCACAGATACGCAGTATTTT
TRBJ1-6 TRBV6-5 NA 14 NA CASSRGRFNSPLHF TGTGCCAGCAGTAGGGGTAGATTTAATTCACCCCTCCACTTT
TRBJ2-3 TRBV30 NA 12 NA CAWSASPDTQYF TGTGCCTGGAGCGCAAGCCCAGATACGCAGTATTTT
TRBJ2-7 TRBV6-5 few 13 NA CASSYGPRYEQYF TGTGCCAGCAGTTATGGGCCCCGATACGAGCAGTACTTC
TRBJ1-2 TRBV19 NA 14 NA CASRTGTQAYSYTF TGTGCCAGTAGAACCGGGACCCAGGCCTACAGCTACACCTTC
TRBJ2-7 TRBV2 once 13 TRBD2 CALGLAGLLEQYF TGTGCCCTTGGACTAGCGGGATTATTAGAGCAGTACTTC
TRBJ2-5 TRBV7-9 NA 15 TRBD1 CASSLGGQAAETQYF TGTGCCAGCAGCTTAGGGGGACAGGCAGCGGAGACCCAGTACTTC
TRBJ1-1 TRBV28 few 11 NA CASSSFPEAFF TGTGCCAGCAGTTCATTCCCTGAAGCTTTCTTT